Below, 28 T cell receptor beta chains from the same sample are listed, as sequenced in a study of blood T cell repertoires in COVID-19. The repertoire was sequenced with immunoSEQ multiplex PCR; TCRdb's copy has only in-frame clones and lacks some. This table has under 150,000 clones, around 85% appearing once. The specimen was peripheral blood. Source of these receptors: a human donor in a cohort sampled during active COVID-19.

The CDR3 region has the DNA TGTGCCAGCAGCCATATGGCGGTTCAGGAGCAGTACTTC. Protein product: CASSHMAVQEQYF. The V and J genes are TRBV6-2 or TRBV6-3 and TRBJ2-7; D is unresolved. There are 13 residues in the CDR3. V was pared by 6 bases and J by 7 bases, with 16 bases between. Per the germline V gene, CDR1 is MNHEY and CDR2 is SVGEGT.

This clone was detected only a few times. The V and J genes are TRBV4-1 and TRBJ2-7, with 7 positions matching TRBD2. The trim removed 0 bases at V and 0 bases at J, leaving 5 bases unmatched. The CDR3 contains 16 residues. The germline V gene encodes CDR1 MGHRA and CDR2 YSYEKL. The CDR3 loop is CASSQEVGLNSYEQYF. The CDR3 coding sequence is TGCGCCAGCAGCCAAGAAGTGGGACTAAACTCCTACGAGCAGTACTTC.

The CDR3 coding sequence is TGTGCCAGCAGTACCGGGGTCTTCGGGACCCAGTACTTC. This gives the protein CASSTGVFGTQYF. This chain uses TRBV6-5 with TRBJ2-5, with D tentatively TRBD2 (5 bases). The CDR3 is made up of 13 amino acids. Deletions cut 5 bases from V and 7 bases from J, with 14 bases between. Germline CDR1 and CDR2: MNHEY and SVGAGI.

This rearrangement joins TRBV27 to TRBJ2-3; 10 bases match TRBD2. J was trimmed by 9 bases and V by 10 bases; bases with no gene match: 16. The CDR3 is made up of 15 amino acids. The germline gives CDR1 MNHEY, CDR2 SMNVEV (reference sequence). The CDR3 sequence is CATSHSGGSKVTQYF. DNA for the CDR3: TGTGCCACTTCCCATAGCGGGGGGTCCAAGGTGACGCAGTATTTT.

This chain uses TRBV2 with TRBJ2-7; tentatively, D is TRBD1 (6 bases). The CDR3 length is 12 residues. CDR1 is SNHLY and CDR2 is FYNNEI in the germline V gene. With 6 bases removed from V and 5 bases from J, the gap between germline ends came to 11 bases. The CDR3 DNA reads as TGTGCCAGCAGGACGACAGGTCACGAGCAGTACTTC. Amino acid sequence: CASRTTGHEQYF.

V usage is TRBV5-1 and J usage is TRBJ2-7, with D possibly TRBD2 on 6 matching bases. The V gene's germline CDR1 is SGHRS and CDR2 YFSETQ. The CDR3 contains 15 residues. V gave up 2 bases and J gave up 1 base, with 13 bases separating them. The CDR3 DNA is TGCGCCAGCAGCTTATCCGGGACTGCTTCCTACGAGCAGTACTTC. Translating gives CASSLSGTASYEQYF. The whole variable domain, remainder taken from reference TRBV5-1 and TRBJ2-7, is KAGVTQTPRYLIKTRGQQVTLSCSPISGHRSVSWYQQTPGQGLQFLFEYFSETQRNKGNFPGRFSGRQFSNSRSEMNVSTLELGDSALYLCASSLSGTASYEQYFGPGTRLTVT.

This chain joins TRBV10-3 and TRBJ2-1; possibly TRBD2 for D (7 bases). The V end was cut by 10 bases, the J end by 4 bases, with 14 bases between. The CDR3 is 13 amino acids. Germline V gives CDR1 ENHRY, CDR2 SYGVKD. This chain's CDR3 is CATEGGKYNEQFF. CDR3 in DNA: TGTGCCACGGAGGGGGGGAAATACAATGAGCAGTTCTTC.

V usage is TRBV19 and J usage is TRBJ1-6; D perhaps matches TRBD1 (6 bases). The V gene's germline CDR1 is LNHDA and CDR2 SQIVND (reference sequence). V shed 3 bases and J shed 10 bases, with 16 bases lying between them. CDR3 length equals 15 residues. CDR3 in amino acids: CASSIGAQGSSPLHF. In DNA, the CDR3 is TGTGCCAGTAGTATTGGGGCTCAGGGGTCGTCACCCCTCCACTTT.

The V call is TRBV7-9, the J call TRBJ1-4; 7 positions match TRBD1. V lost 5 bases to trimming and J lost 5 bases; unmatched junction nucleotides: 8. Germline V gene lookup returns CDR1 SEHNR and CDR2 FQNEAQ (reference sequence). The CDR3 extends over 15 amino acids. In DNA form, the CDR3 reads TGTGCCAGCAGCCAGTTAGGGGGCCCCAATGAAAAACTGTTTTTT. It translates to CASSQLGGPNEKLFF.

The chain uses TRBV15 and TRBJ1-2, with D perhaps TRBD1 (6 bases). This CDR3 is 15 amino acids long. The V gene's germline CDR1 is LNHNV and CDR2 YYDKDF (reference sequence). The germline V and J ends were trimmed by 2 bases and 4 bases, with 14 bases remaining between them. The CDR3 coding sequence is TGTGCCACCAGCAGATCAAGGGGGGGGAGCTATGGCTACACCTTC. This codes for CATSRSRGGSYGYTF.

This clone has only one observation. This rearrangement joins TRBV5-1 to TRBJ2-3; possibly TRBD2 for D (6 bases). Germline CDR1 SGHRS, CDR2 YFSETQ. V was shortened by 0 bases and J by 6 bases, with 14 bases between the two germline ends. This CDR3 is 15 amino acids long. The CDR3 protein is CASSLVGLPPDTQYF. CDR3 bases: TGCGCCAGCAGCTTGGTAGGACTACCGCCGGATACGCAGTATTTT.

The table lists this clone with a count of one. CDR3 residues: CASSSDRVQETQYF. For the CDR3, the DNA is TGTGCCAGCAGCTCGGACAGGGTCCAAGAGACCCAGTACTTC. This chain connects TRBV2 to TRBJ2-5; 8 nucleotides agree with TRBD1. The germline V gene has CDR1 SNHLY and CDR2 FYNNEI. J gave up 1 base and V 6 bases, and 4 bases lay outside the gene matches. This CDR3 region has 14 residues.

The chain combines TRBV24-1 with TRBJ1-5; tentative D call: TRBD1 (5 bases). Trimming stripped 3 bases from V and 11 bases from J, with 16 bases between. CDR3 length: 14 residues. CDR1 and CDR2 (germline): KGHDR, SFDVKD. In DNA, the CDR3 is TGTGCCACCAGTGATCCACGGGGGGAATGGGCCCAGCATTTT. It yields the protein CATSDPRGEWAQHF.

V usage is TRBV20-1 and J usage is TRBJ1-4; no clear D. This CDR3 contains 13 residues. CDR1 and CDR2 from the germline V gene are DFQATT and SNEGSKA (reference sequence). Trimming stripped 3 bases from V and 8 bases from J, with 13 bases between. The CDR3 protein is CSASALPGEKLFF. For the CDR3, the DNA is TGCAGTGCTAGTGCCCTTCCGGGAGAAAAACTGTTTTTT.

The CDR3 loop reads CASSSTPEPPGYEQYF. The CDR3 DNA reads as TGTGCCAGCAGCTCCACCCCGGAGCCCCCCGGGTACGAGCAGTACTTC. This chain joins TRBV7-6 and TRBJ2-7; D gene uncertain. V was trimmed by 4 bases and J by 4 bases, leaving 20 bases between them. Germline CDR1 SGHVS, CDR2 FNYEAQ. This CDR3 has 16 residues. The full variable domain, its missing parts supplied by reference TRBV7-6 and TRBJ2-7, is GAGVSQSPRYKVTKRGQDVALRCDPISGHVSLYWYRQALGQGPEFLTYFNYEAQQDKSGLPNDRFSAERPEGSISTLTIQRTEQRDSAMYRCASSSTPEPPGYEQYFGPGTRLTVT.

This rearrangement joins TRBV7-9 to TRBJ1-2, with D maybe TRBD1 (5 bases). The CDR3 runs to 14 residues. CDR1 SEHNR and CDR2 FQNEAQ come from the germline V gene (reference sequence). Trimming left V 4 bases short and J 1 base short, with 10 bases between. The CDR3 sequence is CASSSDSLNYGYTF. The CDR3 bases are TGTGCCAGCAGCTCAGACAGCCTTAACTATGGCTACACCTTC.

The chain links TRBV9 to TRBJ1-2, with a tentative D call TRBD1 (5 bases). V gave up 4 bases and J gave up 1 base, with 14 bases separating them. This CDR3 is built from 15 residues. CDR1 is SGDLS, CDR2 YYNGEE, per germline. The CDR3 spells CASSPRRGSNYGYTF. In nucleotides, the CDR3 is TGTGCCAGCAGCCCCAGGAGGGGCAGTAACTATGGCTACACCTTC.

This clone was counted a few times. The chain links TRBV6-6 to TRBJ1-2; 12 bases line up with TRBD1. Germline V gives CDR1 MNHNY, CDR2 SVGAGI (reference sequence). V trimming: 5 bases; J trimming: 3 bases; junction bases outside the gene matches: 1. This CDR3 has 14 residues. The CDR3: CASSGTGGDYGYTF. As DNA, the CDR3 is TGTGCCAGCAGTGGGACAGGGGGCGACTATGGCTACACCTTC.

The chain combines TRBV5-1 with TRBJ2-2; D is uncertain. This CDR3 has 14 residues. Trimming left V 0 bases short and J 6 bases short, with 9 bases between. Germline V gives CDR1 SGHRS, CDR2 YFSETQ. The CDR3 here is CASSLDSTPGELFF. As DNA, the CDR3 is TGCGCCAGCAGCTTGGACTCCACGCCCGGGGAGCTGTTTTTT. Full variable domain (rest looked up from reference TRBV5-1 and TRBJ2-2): KAGVTQTPRYLIKTRGQQVTLSCSPISGHRSVSWYQQTPGQGLQFLFEYFSETQRNKGNFPGRFSGRQFSNSRSEMNVSTLELGDSALYLCASSLDSTPGELFFGEGSRLTVL.

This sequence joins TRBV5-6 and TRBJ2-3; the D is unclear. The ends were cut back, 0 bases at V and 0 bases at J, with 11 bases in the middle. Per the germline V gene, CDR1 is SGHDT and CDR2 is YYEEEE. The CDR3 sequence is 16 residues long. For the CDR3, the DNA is TGTGCCAGCAGCTTGGTTAGTCTTACTAGCACAGATACGCAGTATTTT. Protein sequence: CASSLVSLTSTDTQYF.

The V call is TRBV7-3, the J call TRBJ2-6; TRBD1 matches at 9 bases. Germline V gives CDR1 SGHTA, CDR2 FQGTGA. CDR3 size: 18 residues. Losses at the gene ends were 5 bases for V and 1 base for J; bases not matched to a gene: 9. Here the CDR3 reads CASSPSGTGWSGANVLTF. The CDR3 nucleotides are TGTGCCAGCAGCCCCAGCGGGACAGGGTGGTCTGGGGCCAACGTCCTGACTTTC.

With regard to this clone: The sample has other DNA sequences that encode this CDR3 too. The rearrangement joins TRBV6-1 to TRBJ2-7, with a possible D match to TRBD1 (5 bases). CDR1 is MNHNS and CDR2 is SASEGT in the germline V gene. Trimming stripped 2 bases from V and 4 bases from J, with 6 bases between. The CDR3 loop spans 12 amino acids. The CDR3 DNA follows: TGTGCCAGCAGTGAAACAGGTTACGAGCAGTACTTC. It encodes CASSETGYEQYF.

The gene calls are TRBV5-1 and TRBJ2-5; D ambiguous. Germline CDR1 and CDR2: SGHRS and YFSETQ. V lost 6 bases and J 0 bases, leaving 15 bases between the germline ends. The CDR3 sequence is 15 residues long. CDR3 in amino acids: CASTGTAPYQETQYF. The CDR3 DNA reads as TGCGCCAGCACGGGTACCGCTCCGTACCAAGAGACCCAGTACTTC.

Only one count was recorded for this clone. The CDR3 protein is CAAGGLLGNEQFF. The CDR3 DNA reads TGTGCCGCGGGGGGCCTTCTGGGGAATGAGCAGTTCTTC. The chain recombines TRBV10-3 with TRBJ2-1, with TRBD2 matching 8 bases. Germline lookup yields CDR1 ENHRY and CDR2 SYGVKD. Unmatched junction bases numbered 10, after V lost 11 bases and J lost 7 bases. The length of the CDR3 is 13 residues.

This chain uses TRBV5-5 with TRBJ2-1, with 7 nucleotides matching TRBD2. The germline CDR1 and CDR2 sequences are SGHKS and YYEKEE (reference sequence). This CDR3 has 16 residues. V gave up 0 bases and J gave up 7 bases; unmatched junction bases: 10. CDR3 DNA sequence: TGTGCCAGCAGCTTGGCAGCGGGGCCCGGGGGGAATGAGCAGTTCTTC. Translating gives CASSLAAGPGGNEQFF.

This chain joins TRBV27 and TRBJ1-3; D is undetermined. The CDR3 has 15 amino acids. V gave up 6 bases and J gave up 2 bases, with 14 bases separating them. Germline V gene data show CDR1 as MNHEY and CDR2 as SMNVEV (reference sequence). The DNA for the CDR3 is TGTGCCAGCAGCTCGCAGAACAGTCCTGGAAACACCATATATTTT. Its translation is CASSSQNSPGNTIYF.

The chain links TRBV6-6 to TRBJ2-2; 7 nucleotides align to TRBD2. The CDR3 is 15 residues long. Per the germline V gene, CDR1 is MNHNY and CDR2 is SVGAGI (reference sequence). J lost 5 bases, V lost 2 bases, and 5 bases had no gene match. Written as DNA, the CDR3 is TGTGCCAGCAGTTACGGGAGGGTGGGAACCGGGGAGCTGTTTTTT. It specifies CASSYGRVGTGELFF.

The CDR3 protein is CASSSGGSFYNEQFF. Here the CDR3 DNA reads TGTGCCAGTAGTAGCGGCGGGTCTTTCTACAATGAGCAGTTCTTC. The rearrangement joins TRBV19 to TRBJ2-1, with D possibly being TRBD2 (5 bases). The V and J ends lost 4 bases and 3 bases respectively, with 13 bases between them. This CDR3 comprises 15 residues. CDR1 and CDR2 from the germline V gene are LNHDA and SQIVND (reference sequence).